This TCR beta chain was recorded in a study of blood T cell repertoires in COVID-19. Overall study: In each case, the material was cDNA or gDNA derived from T cells, B-cell-depleted T cells, or PBMCs.

In the original analysis: Estimates of nucleated cell counts were drawn from the amplification of reference gene primers. Sequencing was performed with immunoSEQ multiplex PCR; in TCRdb, only in-frame clones are kept and a portion is missing. That table gives V, J and clone size, and the DNA gave D and trimming. The data contain around 150,000 clones, around 80% of them seen just once; the ten biggest clones take up roughly 9.1%. This CDR3 has 14 residues. Trimming cost V 5 bases and J 3 bases; bases outside gene matches: 6. Germline V gives CDR1 MNHNY, CDR2 SVGAGI (reference sequence). Material: peripheral blood. The sequence was collected from an elderly woman with active or convalescent COVID-19. The chain links TRBV6-6 to TRBJ1-2; 7 bases agree with TRBD1. The CDR3 DNA is TGTGCCAGCAGTACTCAGGGGGGTGACTATGGCTACACCTTC. Residues: CASSTQGGDYGYTF.